This entry features one T cell receptor beta chain sequence. Patients of the Seattle cohort, enrolled during active infection, were followed longitudinally. The data were taken from a study of blood T cell repertoires in COVID-19. Study background: COVID-19 samples from acute and convalescent phases originated in the United States, Italy and Spain. The analysed material was cDNA or gDNA that came from T cells, B-cell-depleted T cells, or PBMCs.

Germline values: CDR1 MNHEY, CDR2 SMNVEV (reference sequence). This CDR3 is built from 14 residues. The V and J ends lost 6 bases and 5 bases, in that order; junction bases with no gene match: 4. Original analysis: Counts of nucleated cells, estimated from reference gene primer amplification, were obtained. Sequencing was performed with immunoSEQ multiplex PCR; in TCRdb, only in-frame clones are kept and a portion is missing. V, J and clone size derive from that table, while D and trimming were established from the DNA sequence. Of 25,000 to 35,000 clones listed, about 92% are singletons. The V and J genes are TRBV27 and TRBJ1-5; 10 bases are a match to TRBD1. The material sequenced was peripheral blood. The sequence was collected from a woman between 65 and 79 years old with COVID-19, enrolled during active disease. CDR3: CASSGQGVDQPQHF. The CDR3 DNA sequence: TGTGCCAGCAGCGGACAGGGGGTAGATCAGCCCCAGCATTTT.